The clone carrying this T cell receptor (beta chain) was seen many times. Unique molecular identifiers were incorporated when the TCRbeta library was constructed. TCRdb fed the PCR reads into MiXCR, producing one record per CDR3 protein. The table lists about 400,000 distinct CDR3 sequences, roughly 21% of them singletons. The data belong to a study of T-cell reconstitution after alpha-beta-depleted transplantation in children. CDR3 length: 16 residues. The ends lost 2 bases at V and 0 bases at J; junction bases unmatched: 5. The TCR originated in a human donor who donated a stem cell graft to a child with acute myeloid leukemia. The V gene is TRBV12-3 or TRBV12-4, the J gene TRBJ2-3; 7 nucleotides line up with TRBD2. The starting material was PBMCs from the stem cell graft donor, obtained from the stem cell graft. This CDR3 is CASSLSSGASTDTQYF. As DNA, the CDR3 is TGTGCCAGCAGTTTATCTAGCGGTGCTAGCACAGATACGCAGTATTTT.